The sequence of this T cell receptor beta chain was determined in a study of blood T cell repertoires in COVID-19. Turning to the study itself: The United States, Italy and Spain were the sources of the acute and convalescent COVID-19 samples. Sources were T cells, B-cell-depleted T cells, or PBMCs; the material itself was cDNA or gDNA.

Assay used: immunoSEQ multiplex PCR; TCRdb lists only in-frame clones, some missing. The sample includes about 120,000 clones, roughly 87% of them seen just once. The CDR3 runs 17 residues. V dropped 5 bases and J dropped 2 bases, with 19 bases sitting between them. Germline assignment: CDR1 LNHDA and CDR2 SQIVND (reference sequence). This chain uses TRBV19 with TRBJ2-1; TRBD2 is a possible D gene (7 bases). The sequence was collected from a man older than 75 with acute or convalescent COVID-19. Sequenced: peripheral blood. The CDR3 coding sequence is TGTGCCAGTAGTGATCCTGGGGGGGCCAAGGCCTACAATGAGCAGTTCTTC. It yields the protein CASSDPGGAKAYNEQFF.